This TCR beta chain was observed in a study of quantifying T cell responses using KT2 cells. Across the whole study: TCR alpha and beta constant-region primers primed reverse transcription of RNA. The T4 ligation step was estimated to exceed 8% efficiency under optimum conditions.

A single-stranded UMI oligo with SP2 sequence was ligated to cDNA 3' ends. The first PCR ran approximately 4 cycles with an equimolar RC1.1 and RC1.2 beta primer mix. TCRdb analysed the UMI-ligation and nested PCR reads with MiXCR anew, one entry per CDR3 protein. The sample has 40,000 to 50,000 distinct CDR3 sequences; 15% to 20% are singletons. In this sample, this clonotype turned up a few times. Trimming pared 8 bases from V and 1 base from J, leaving 10 bases between. The V gene's germline CDR1 is SGHRS and CDR2 YFSETQ. The CDR3 has 13 residues. The specimen was PBMCs spiked with cells of the T cell clone KT2. The receptor comes from a human donor. The rearrangement links TRBV5-1 to TRBJ1-3, with D maybe TRBD1 (6 bases). The CDR3 loop is CASSGTSGNTIYF. The CDR3 DNA follows: TGCGCCAGTTCCGGGACATCTGGAAACACCATATATTTT.